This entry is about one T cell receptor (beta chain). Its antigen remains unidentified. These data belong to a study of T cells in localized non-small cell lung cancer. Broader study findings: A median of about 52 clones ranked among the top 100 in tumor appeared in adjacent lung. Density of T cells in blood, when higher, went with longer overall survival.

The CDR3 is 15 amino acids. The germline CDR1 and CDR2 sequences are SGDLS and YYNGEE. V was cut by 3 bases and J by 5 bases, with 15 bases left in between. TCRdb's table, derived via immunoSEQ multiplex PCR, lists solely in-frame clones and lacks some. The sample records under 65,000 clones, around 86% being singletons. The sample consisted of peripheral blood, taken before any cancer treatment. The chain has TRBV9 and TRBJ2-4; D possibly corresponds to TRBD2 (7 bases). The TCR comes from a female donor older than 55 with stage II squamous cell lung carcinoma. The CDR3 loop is CASSEDGGPQNIQYF. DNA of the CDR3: TGTGCCAGCAGCGAGGACGGGGGGCCTCAAAACATTCAGTACTTC. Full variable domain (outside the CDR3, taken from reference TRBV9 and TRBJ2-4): DSGVTQTPKHLITATGQRVTLRCSPRSGDLSVYWYQQSLDQGLQFLIQYYNGEERAKGNILERFSAQQFPDLHSELNLSSLELGDSALYFCASSEDGGPQNIQYFGAGTRLSVL.